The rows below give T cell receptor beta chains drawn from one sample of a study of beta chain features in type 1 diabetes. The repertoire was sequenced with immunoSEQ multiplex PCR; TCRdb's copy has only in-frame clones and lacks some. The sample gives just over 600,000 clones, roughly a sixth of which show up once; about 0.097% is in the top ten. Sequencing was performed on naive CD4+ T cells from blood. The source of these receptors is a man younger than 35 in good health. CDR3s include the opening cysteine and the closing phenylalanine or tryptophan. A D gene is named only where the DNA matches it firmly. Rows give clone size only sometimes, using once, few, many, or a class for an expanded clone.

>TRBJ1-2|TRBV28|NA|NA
CASKGNYGYTF
TGTGCCAGCAAGGGCAACTATGGCTACACCTTC
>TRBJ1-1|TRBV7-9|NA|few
CASSGEGSTEAFF
TGTGCCAGCAGCGGGGAGGGTTCCACTGAAGCTTTCTTT
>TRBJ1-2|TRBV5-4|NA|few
CASSSPGSQFGGYTF
TGTGCCAGCAGCTCCCCCGGGAGCCAGTTCGGGGGCTACACCTTC
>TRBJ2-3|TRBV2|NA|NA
CASTSISDTQYF
TGTGCCAGCACCTCTATCTCCGATACGCAGTATTTT
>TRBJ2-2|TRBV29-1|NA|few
CSVSVGPNTGELFF
TGCAGCGTCTCCGTGGGGCCGAACACCGGGGAGCTGTTTTTT
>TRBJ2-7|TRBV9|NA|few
CASSPESDPYEQYF
TGTGCCAGCAGCCCCGAGAGCGATCCCTACGAGCAGTACTTC
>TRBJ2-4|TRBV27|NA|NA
CASSPLRRASAKNIQYF
TGTGCCAGCAGTCCTCTTAGGAGGGCCTCAGCCAAAAACATTCAGTACTTC
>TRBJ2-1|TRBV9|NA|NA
CASSVAGNSYNEQFF
TGTGCCAGCAGCGTAGCGGGAAACTCCTACAATGAGCAGTTCTTC
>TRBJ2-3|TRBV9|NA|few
CASSVSGTSTDTQYF
TGTGCCAGCAGCGTTAGTGGGACTAGCACAGATACGCAGTATTTT
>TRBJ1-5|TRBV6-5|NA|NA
CASSYWGTPNQPQHF
TGTGCCAGCAGTTACTGGGGGACACCGAATCAGCCCCAGCATTTT
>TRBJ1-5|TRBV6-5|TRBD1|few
CASSSDRLGDQPQHF
TGTGCCAGCAGTTCGGACAGGTTGGGGGATCAGCCCCAGCATTTT
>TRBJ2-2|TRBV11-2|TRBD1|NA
CASSSDRANTGELFF
TGTGCCAGCAGTTCGGACAGGGCGAACACCGGGGAGCTGTTTTTT
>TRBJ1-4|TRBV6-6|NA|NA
CASSPGSKNEKLFF
TGTGCCAGCAGTCCAGGATCGAAAAATGAAAAACTGTTTTTT
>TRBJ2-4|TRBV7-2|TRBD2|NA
CASSWGLAENIQYF
TGTGCCAGCAGCTGGGGACTAGCGGAAAACATTCAGTACTTC
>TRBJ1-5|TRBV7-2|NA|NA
CASSLAALQPQHF
TGTGCCAGCAGCTTAGCCGCTTTGCAGCCCCAGCATTTT
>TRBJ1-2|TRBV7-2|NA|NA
CASSLDGGSGSYGYTF
TGTGCCAGCAGCTTAGATGGGGGTAGCGGATCCTATGGCTACACCTTC
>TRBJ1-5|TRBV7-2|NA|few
CASSSRAGAGNQPQHF
TGTGCCAGCAGCTCGCGAGCAGGGGCTGGCAATCAGCCCCAGCATTTT
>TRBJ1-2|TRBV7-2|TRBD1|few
CASSFSWDSYGYTF
TGTGCCAGCAGCTTCTCTTGGGACAGCTATGGCTACACCTTC
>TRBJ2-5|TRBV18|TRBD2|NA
CASSYSGGQETQYF
TGTGCCAGCTCATATAGCGGGGGACAAGAGACCCAGTACTTC